This TCR beta chain was observed in a study of blood T cell repertoires in COVID-19. Background on the study: Spain, Italy and the United States supplied samples that represented acute and convalescent COVID-19. In each case, the material was cDNA or gDNA derived from T cells, B-cell-depleted T cells, or PBMCs.

Profiling relied on immunoSEQ multiplex PCR, and the TCRdb table lists in-frame clones only, not all of them. This table holds over 200,000 clones, over 75% found once. The CDR3 spans 15 residues. V lost 5 bases to trimming and J lost 5 bases; unmatched junction nucleotides: 11. CDR1 and CDR2 (germline): LNHDA, SQIVND (reference sequence). The sample holds one count of this clone. This TCR came from a young man who had recovered from COVID-19. The chain links TRBV19 to TRBJ2-5; the match to TRBD2 covers 7 bases. Sequenced sample: PBMCs or T cells enriched from blood (not recorded which). In DNA form, the CDR3 reads TGTGCCAGTAGTTTCAGCGGGATGGTATGGGAGACCCAGTACTTC. Protein sequence: CASSFSGMVWETQYF.